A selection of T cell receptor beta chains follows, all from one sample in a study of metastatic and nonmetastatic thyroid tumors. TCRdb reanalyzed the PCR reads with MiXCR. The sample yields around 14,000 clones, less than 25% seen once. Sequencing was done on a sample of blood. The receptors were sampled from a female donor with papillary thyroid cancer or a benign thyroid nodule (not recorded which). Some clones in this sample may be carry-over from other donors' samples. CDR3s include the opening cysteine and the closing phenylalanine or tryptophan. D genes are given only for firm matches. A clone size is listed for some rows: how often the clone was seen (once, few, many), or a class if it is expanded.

CDR3: CASSTDRFFYEQYF
DNA: TGTGCCAGCAGTACGGACAGGTTCTTCTACGAGCAGTACTTC
V: TRBV28
J: TRBJ2-7
D: TRBD1
size: medium-sized

CDR3: CASSIQVGVTSNTEAFF
DNA: TGTGCCAGTAGTATACAGGTCGGGGTAACCTCGAACACTGAAGCTTTCTTT
V: TRBV19
J: TRBJ1-1
D: .
size: many

CDR3: CASSAKDTQYF
DNA: TGTGCCAGCAGCGCTAAAGATACGCAGTATTTT
V: TRBV9
J: TRBJ2-3
D: .
size: many

CDR3: CATSDPYLETGNNEQFF
DNA: TGTGCCACCAGTGACCCCTACCTAGAGACAGGGAACAATGAGCAGTTCTTC
V: TRBV24-1
J: TRBJ2-1
D: TRBD1
size: once

CDR3: CASSLAGSAGYGYTF
DNA: TGTGCCAGCAGCTTAGCGGGCTCCGCGGGCTATGGCTACACCTTC
V: TRBV7-8
J: TRBJ1-2
D: .
size: many

CDR3: CASSQVGQLTYGYTF
DNA: TGCGCCAGCAGCCAAGTAGGCCAGCTTACCTATGGCTACACCTTC
V: TRBV4-1
J: TRBJ1-2
D: .
size: .

CDR3: CASSSGRPMEAFF
DNA: TGCGCCAGCAGCTCGGGACGTCCAATGGAAGCTTTCTTT
V: TRBV5-1
J: TRBJ1-1
D: .
size: .

CDR3: CASSQERDTQYF
DNA: TGTGCCAGCAGCCAAGAAAGAGATACGCAGTATTTT
V: TRBV3-1
J: TRBJ2-3
D: .
size: .

CDR3: CASSQEGAARETQYF
DNA: TGCGCCAGCAGCCAAGAGGGGGCGGCGAGAGAGACCCAGTACTTC
V: TRBV4-1
J: TRBJ2-5
D: .
size: many

CDR3: CASSPIAGADGYTF
DNA: TGTGCCAGCTCACCGATAGCAGGGGCAGATGGCTACACCTTC
V: TRBV18
J: TRBJ1-2
D: .
size: .

CDR3: CASSLDEGANTEAFF
DNA: TGCGCCAGCAGCTTGGACGAGGGGGCAAACACTGAAGCTTTCTTT
V: TRBV5-1
J: TRBJ1-1
D: TRBD1
size: .

CDR3: CASSLSQPSIMPQHF
DNA: TGTGCCAGCAGTTTATCCCAACCCTCTATCATGCCCCAGCATTTT
V: TRBV27
J: TRBJ1-5
D: .
size: few

CDR3: CASSQEVEEVEVTGELFF
DNA: TGCGCCAGCAGCCAAGAGGTCGAGGAAGTCGAGGTCACCGGGGAGCTGTTTTTT
V: TRBV4-3
J: TRBJ2-2
D: .
size: many

CDR3: CASSGGRRGNTEAFF
DNA: TGTGCCAGCAGTGGTGGACGCAGGGGGAACACTGAAGCTTTCTTT
V: TRBV2
J: TRBJ1-1
D: .
size: medium-sized

CDR3: CASSESLYEQYF
DNA: TGTGCCAGCAGTGAGTCCCTCTACGAGCAGTACTTC
V: TRBV2
J: TRBJ2-7
D: .
size: .

CDR3: CASTTDAGNTIYF
DNA: TGTGCCAGCACCACGGACGCAGGAAACACCATATATTTT
V: TRBV12-3/TRBV12-4
J: TRBJ1-3
D: .
size: medium-sized

CDR3: CASSSGLETDTQYF
DNA: TGTGCCAGCAGTTCTGGACTAGAAACAGATACGCAGTATTTT
V: TRBV27
J: TRBJ2-3
D: TRBD2
size: few

CDR3: CASSKGMVSGRQETQYF
DNA: TGTGCCAGCAGCAAGGGGATGGTATCGGGGCGCCAAGAGACCCAGTACTTC
V: TRBV27
J: TRBJ2-5
D: .
size: few

CDR3: CASSQEYGGGGNTIYF
DNA: TGCGCCAGCAGCCAAGAATACGGGGGCGGTGGAAACACCATATATTTT
V: TRBV4-1
J: TRBJ1-3
D: .
size: many

CDR3: CSARLKGRTGGPRSQHF
DNA: TGCAGTGCTAGACTGAAGGGCCGGACAGGGGGCCCACGGTCCCAGCATTTT
V: TRBV20-1
J: TRBJ1-5
D: TRBD1
size: many

CDR3: CASSQVVGGAVVDTQYF
DNA: TGTGCCAGCAGCCAAGTTGTCGGAGGTGCGGTTGTAGATACGCAGTATTTT
V: TRBV4-2
J: TRBJ2-3
D: .
size: few

CDR3: CASSLGEPTGELFF
DNA: TGCGCCAGCAGCTTGGGAGAACCCACCGGGGAGCTGTTTTTT
V: TRBV5-1
J: TRBJ2-2
D: .
size: many

CDR3: CASSALAGGPHEQYF
DNA: TGTGCCAGCAGTGCATTAGCGGGAGGGCCCCACGAGCAGTACTTC
V: TRBV2
J: TRBJ2-7
D: TRBD2
size: .

CDR3: CASSVRRYYGYTF
DNA: TGTGCCAGCAGTGTACGCCGTTACTATGGCTACACCTTC
V: TRBV27
J: TRBJ1-2
D: .
size: medium-sized

CDR3: CASSLASGGSRGYEQYF
DNA: TGCGCCAGCAGCTTGGCCAGTGGAGGATCGAGAGGGTACGAGCAGTACTTC
V: TRBV5-1
J: TRBJ2-7
D: .
size: many

CDR3: CATSDSAVGSGSLADTQYF
DNA: TGTGCCACCAGTGATTCTGCAGTGGGTAGCGGGAGTCTTGCAGATACGCAGTATTTT
V: TRBV24-1
J: TRBJ2-3
D: TRBD2
size: many

CDR3: CASSFSLRGTEAFF
DNA: TGCGCCAGCAGCTTTTCCCTGAGGGGCACTGAAGCTTTCTTT
V: TRBV5-1
J: TRBJ1-1
D: .
size: .

CDR3: CSARTGTGGTEAFF
DNA: TGCAGTGCTAGGACCGGGACAGGGGGCACTGAAGCTTTCTTT
V: TRBV20-1
J: TRBJ1-1
D: TRBD1
size: .

CDR3: CASSSGDFDTDTQYF
DNA: TGTGCCAGCAGCTCAGGGGACTTCGACACAGATACGCAGTATTTT
V: TRBV11-2
J: TRBJ2-3
D: .
size: many

CDR3: CSASSPSGLSTLYNEQFF
DNA: TGCAGTGCTTCGTCGCCCTCGGGACTCTCTACATTATACAATGAGCAGTTCTTC
V: TRBV20-1
J: TRBJ2-1
D: .
size: .

CDR3: CSARAGRHRTEAFF
DNA: TGCAGTGCTAGAGCGGGGAGACATAGGACTGAAGCTTTCTTT
V: TRBV20-1
J: TRBJ1-1
D: .
size: many

CDR3: CASSQDGGSNGQFF
DNA: TGCGCCAGCAGCCAAGATGGCGGGTCCAATGGGCAGTTCTTC
V: TRBV4-1
J: TRBJ2-1
D: .
size: few

CDR3: CAWSTGLVEAFF
DNA: TGTGCCTGGAGTACAGGGTTGGTTGAAGCTTTCTTT
V: TRBV30
J: TRBJ1-1
D: .
size: many

CDR3: CASSQDPAGNSPLHF
DNA: TGCGCCAGCAGCCAAGATCCGGCGGGGAATTCACCCCTCCACTTT
V: TRBV4-3
J: TRBJ1-6
D: .
size: many

CDR3: CASSLTPGTGGNTEAFF
DNA: TGCGCCAGCAGCTTGACCCCCGGGACAGGGGGCAACACTGAAGCTTTCTTT
V: TRBV5-1
J: TRBJ1-1
D: TRBD1
size: many

CDR3: CASSKPSGGTYEQYF
DNA: TGTGCCAGCAGTAAACCTAGCGGAGGAACCTACGAGCAGTACTTC
V: TRBV6-1
J: TRBJ2-7
D: TRBD2
size: .